This T cell receptor beta chain was observed in a study of blood T cell repertoires in COVID-19. Study-level information: COVID-19 samples collected from the United States, Italy and Spain covered acute and convalescent phases.

Source study methods: Reference gene primers were amplified, and this amplification served to estimate nucleated cell counts. Profiling relied on immunoSEQ multiplex PCR, and the TCRdb table lists in-frame clones only, not all of them. Clonal size and the V and J genes are those of that table, whereas D and trimming came from the DNA. The data show 60,000 to 95,000 clones, 87% seen once. The CDR3 spans 12 residues. Germline V gene data show CDR1 as WNHNN and CDR2 as SYGVQD (reference sequence). V lost 5 bases to trimming and J lost 10 bases; unmatched junction nucleotides: 1. Sequencing was performed on peripheral blood. This chain links TRBV10-1 with TRBJ2-1, with TRBD2 matching 11 bases. The sequence came from a woman aged 45 to 65 with acute or convalescent COVID-19. The CDR3, as DNA: TGCGCCAGCAGTTCTAGCGGGGGGGAGCAGTTCTTC. This encodes CASSSSGGEQFF.